The 21 T cell receptor beta chains presented below share a single source sample, sequenced in a study of long-term antiretroviral therapy in people with HIV. Assay version v3.0 of immunoSEQ was used, and it was run at survey level. Libraries were prepared by immunoSEQ multiplex PCR; TCRdb keeps only in-frame clonotypes and omits some of them. Of more than 20,000 clones in the sample, more than 65% were seen once. The material was unsorted PBMCs, obtained 0.3 years after starting antiretroviral therapy. The receptors come from a man aged 50 to 60 with HIV.

The chain carries TRBV5-4 and TRBJ1-1, with 9 bases lining up with TRBD1. V lost 4 bases and J lost 4; bases outside the gene matches: 2. This CDR3 comprises 13 residues. Germline assignment: CDR1 SGHNT and CDR2 YYREEE (reference sequence). CDR3 region: CASSPGQGTEAFF. CDR3 DNA sequence: TGTGCCAGCAGCCCGGGACAGGGCACTGAAGCTTTCTTT.

This clone was seen just once. The chain uses TRBV4-3 and TRBJ2-1, with D possibly called TRBD1 or TRBD2 (6 bases each). The V and J ends lost 1 base and 8 bases respectively, with 9 bases between them. CDR3 length: 13 residues. CDR1 and CDR2 (germline): LGHNA, YSLEER. The DNA of the CDR3 is TGCGCCAGCAGCCAAGTAGGGGGGTATGAGCAGTTCTTC. This translates into CASSQVGGYEQFF.

The V gene is TRBV7-8, the J gene TRBJ2-1; D is undetermined. V lost 0 bases and J 5 bases, leaving 5 bases between the germline ends. Germline-derived CDR1 and CDR2 are SGHVS and FQNEAQ. The CDR3 is made up of 13 amino acids. The CDR3 DNA sequence: TGTGCCAGCAGCTTAGCTGCCCACAATGAGCAGTTCTTC. It encodes CASSLAAHNEQFF.

This chain links TRBV7-8 with TRBJ2-7, with D possibly matching TRBD2 (5 bases). Germline CDR1 reads SGHVS; CDR2 reads FQNEAQ. With 3 bases removed from V and 7 bases from J, the gap between germline ends came to 7 bases. This CDR3 comprises 11 residues. CDR3 protein: CASSLSGEQYF. CDR3 nucleotide sequence: TGTGCCAGCAGCTTGTCGGGGGAGCAGTACTTC.

The chain recombines TRBV9 with TRBJ2-1; 7 positions match TRBD2. CDR1 SGDLS and CDR2 YYNGEE come from the germline V gene. The V segment lost 3 bases and the J segment 0 bases; nucleotides outside the gene matches: 6. The CDR3 is 16 amino acids. CDR3 region: CASSAPSGNSYNEQFF. CDR3 bases: TGTGCCAGCAGCGCACCCAGCGGGAACTCCTACAATGAGCAGTTCTTC.

The genes are TRBV12-5 and TRBJ2-7; weak D call: TRBD1 (6 bases). The CDR3 is made up of 15 amino acids. Germline V gene lookup returns CDR1 LGHNT and CDR2 FRNRAP. V lost 5 bases, J lost 0 bases, and 14 bases lay in between. CDR3 loop: CASGPYRENSYEQYF. For the CDR3, the DNA is TGTGCTAGTGGTCCCTACAGGGAAAACTCCTACGAGCAGTACTTC.

The rearrangement links TRBV21-1 to TRBJ2-7; the table's TRBD2 call for D was not verified on the DNA. TRBV21-1 is labeled a pseudogene. The CDR3 is 15 amino acids. The CDR3 sequence is CASTTDGMSSYEQYF. CDR3 nucleotides: TGTGCCAGCACCACGGACGGGATGAGCTCCTACGAGCAGTACTTC.

This chain joins TRBV7-8 and TRBJ2-5; perhaps TRBD1 as D (6 bases). In germline, CDR1 is SGHVS, CDR2 FQNEAQ. This CDR3 is 15 amino acids long. V was cut by 0 bases and J by 1 base, with 9 bases left in between. The CDR3 reads CASSLAGTPQETQYF. For the CDR3, the DNA is TGTGCCAGCAGCTTAGCTGGGACACCCCAAGAGACCCAGTACTTC.

V gene TRBV7-2 combines with J gene TRBJ2-7; 7 bases are a match to TRBD2. The CDR3 spans 14 residues. Germline CDR1 reads SGHTA; CDR2 reads FQGNSA. V lost 0 bases and J lost 4; bases outside the gene matches: 3. CDR3 in DNA: TGTGCCAGCAGCTTAGCGGGAGGGAGGTACGAGCAGTACTTC. This gives the protein CASSLAGGRYEQYF.

The rearrangement joins TRBV10-3 to TRBJ1-1, with D hard to call. Trimming pared 4 bases from V and 2 bases from J, leaving 11 bases between. Germline V lookup: CDR1 ENHRY, CDR2 SYGVKD. The CDR3 runs to 14 residues. The CDR3 DNA reads as TGTGCCATCAGTGCAATGGCCCAAAACACTGAAGCTTTCTTT. The encoded protein is CAISAMAQNTEAFF.

The J gene is TRBJ2-2, the V gene TRBV5-8; D remains unclear. The germline V gene encodes CDR1 SGHTS and CDR2 YDEGEE. This CDR3 has 14 amino acids. The V gene lost 4 bases and the J gene lost 2 bases, with 9 bases spanning the gap. The CDR3 nucleotides are TGTGCCAGCAGCCAAATTATTAACACCGGGGAGCTGTTTTTT. Protein sequence: CASSQIINTGELFF. The complete variable domain, with remaining parts taken from reference TRBV5-8 and TRBJ2-2, reads EAGVTQSPTHLIKTRGQQATLRCSPISGHTSVYWYQQALGLGLQFLLWYDEGEERNRGNFPPRFSGRQFPNYSSELNVNALELEDSALYLCASSQIINTGELFFGEGSRLTVL.

V and J are TRBV6-5 and TRBJ1-5, with D unclear. V lost 2 bases to trimming and J lost 2 bases, with 10 bases between them. There are 15 residues in the CDR3. Per germline, CDR1 MNHEY and CDR2 SVGAGI. For the CDR3, the DNA is TGTGCCAGCAGTTACGGTCCAGGCGGCAATCAGCCCCAGCATTTT. It codes for CASSYGPGGNQPQHF.

The chain employs TRBV7-2 and TRBJ1-5; tentative D call: TRBD1 (5 bases). The CDR3 has 15 residues. Germline V gene lookup returns CDR1 SGHTA and CDR2 FQGNSA. Trimming removed 4 bases at V and 4 bases at J, with 14 bases between. This chain's CDR3 is CASSSGTYRNQPQHF. CDR3 nucleotide sequence: TGTGCCAGCAGCTCCGGGACCTACAGGAATCAGCCCCAGCATTTT.

V and J are TRBV10-3 and TRBJ2-7, with 9 bases matching TRBD1. The CDR3 runs to 14 residues. The V segment lost 6 bases and the J segment 5 bases; nucleotides outside the gene matches: 8. CDR1 and CDR2 from the germline V gene are ENHRY and SYGVKD. CDR3: CAIREDRGKDEQYF. The CDR3 DNA follows: TGTGCCATCAGAGAGGACAGGGGTAAAGACGAGCAGTACTTC.

A few counts support this clone. The chain combines TRBV7-9 with TRBJ1-1, with D hard to call. This CDR3 spans 14 amino acids. Germline CDR1 SEHNR, CDR2 FQNEAQ (reference sequence). V lost 5 bases and J 1 base, leaving 11 bases between the germline ends. The chain's CDR3 is CASSNQRENTEAFF. The CDR3 coding sequence is TGTGCCAGCAGCAATCAGCGTGAGAACACTGAAGCTTTCTTT. Using reference TRBV7-9 and TRBJ1-1 for the parts outside the CDR3, the full variable domain is DTGVSQNPRHKITKRGQNVTFRCDPISEHNRLYWYRQTLGQGPEFLTYFQNEAQLEKSRLLSDRFSAERPKGSFSTLEIQRTEQGDSAMYLCASSNQRENTEAFFGQGTRLTVV.

This clone was observed once. The chain joins TRBV4-1 to TRBJ1-5; weak D call: TRBD1 (6 bases). This CDR3 region has 16 residues. V lost 0 bases, J lost 5 bases, and 14 bases lay in between. CDR1 is MGHRA and CDR2 is YSYEKL in the germline V gene. CDR3 residues: CASSQDGGASYQPQHF. The CDR3 DNA reads as TGCGCCAGCAGCCAAGATGGGGGGGCAAGTTATCAGCCCCAGCATTTT.

The chain employs TRBV4-3 and TRBJ1-1, with D hard to call. V lost 1 base, J lost 7 bases, and 10 bases lay in between. This CDR3 has 13 residues. The germline V gene has CDR1 LGHNA and CDR2 YSLEER. The CDR3 is CASSQGRADEAFF. Here the CDR3 DNA reads TGCGCCAGCAGCCAAGGTAGGGCAGATGAAGCTTTCTTT.

The rearrangement uses TRBV11-3 and TRBJ2-6; perhaps TRBD2 as D (5 bases). The CDR3 loop spans 13 amino acids. Germline CDR1 and CDR2: SGHNT and YENEEA. Trimming took off 8 bases at V and 2 bases at J, with 7 bases between the two ends. The CDR3: CASSGAGANVLTF. The CDR3 nucleotides read TGTGCCAGCTCCGGGGCTGGGGCCAACGTCCTGACTTTC. Drawing the rest from reference TRBV11-3 and TRBJ2-6, the complete variable domain is EAGVVQSPRYKIIEKKQPVAFWCNPISGHNTLYWYLQNLGQGPELLIRYENEEAVDDSQLPKDRFSAERLKGVDSTLKIQPAELGDSAVYLCASSGAGANVLTFGAGSRLTVL.

The chain is built from TRBV10-2 and TRBJ2-1; tentatively, D is TRBD2 (6 bases). CDR3 length: 13 residues. V dropped 7 bases and J dropped 8 bases, with 15 bases sitting between them. The germline CDR1 and CDR2 sequences are WSHSY and SAAADI. CDR3 in amino acids: CASIGARRDEQFF. For the CDR3, the DNA is TGCGCCAGCATAGGGGCCCGGAGGGATGAGCAGTTCTTC.

This rearrangement joins TRBV9 to TRBJ2-3, with TRBD2 matching 12 bases. The CDR3 contains 15 residues. The ends lost 4 bases at V and 5 bases at J; junction bases unmatched: 5. In germline, CDR1 is SGDLS, CDR2 YYNGEE. Written as DNA, the CDR3 is TGTGCCAGCAGCCCGCGACTAGCGGGGGAAGATACGCAGTATTTT. Translated, it gives CASSPRLAGEDTQYF.

The chain joins TRBV11-3 to TRBJ1-1, with D possibly matching TRBD1 (5 bases). Germline V gives CDR1 SGHNT, CDR2 YENEEA. Trimming cost V 6 bases and J 6 bases, with 11 bases left between them. The CDR3 loop spans 12 amino acids. The chain's CDR3 is CASSSLGAEAFF. As DNA, the CDR3 is TGTGCCAGCAGTTCCTTGGGGGCTGAAGCTTTCTTT.